These T cell receptor beta chains were read from a single sample in a study of T cell responses to AZD1222 COVID-19 vaccine. Measured with immunoSEQ multiplex PCR; TCRdb has only the in-frame clones, and not every one. The table includes 130,000 to 150,000 clones, under 95% detected once. The starting material was peripheral blood, obtained on day 0 of AZD1222 vaccination. These receptors were collected from an adult in good health. The CDR3 runs from the conserved cysteine through the conserved F or W. A D gene is named only where the DNA matches it firmly. Only some rows state a clone size, as once, few, many or a class for expanded clones.

D gene	clone size	J gene	V gene	CDR3 protein	CDR3 DNA
TRBD1	NA	TRBJ1-4	TRBV19	CASSVGQTNEKLFF	TGTGCCAGTAGTGTGGGACAGACAAATGAAAAACTGTTTTTT
NA	NA	TRBJ1-1	TRBV7-2	CASSPDRTNTEAFF	TGTGCCAGCAGCCCTGACAGAACGAACACTGAAGCTTTCTTT
NA	NA	TRBJ2-2	TRBV7-8	CASSWRVQKNTGELFF	TGTGCCAGCAGCTGGCGGGTACAAAAAAACACCGGGGAGCTGTTTTTT
NA	NA	TRBJ1-6	TRBV7-8	CASRAGTNSPLHF	TGTGCCAGCAGAGCTGGGACCAATTCACCCCTCCACTTT
TRBD2	NA	TRBJ2-1	TRBV18	CASSRGTSGIDEQFF	TGTGCCAGCTCCCGCGGGACTAGCGGGATTGATGAGCAGTTCTTC
NA	NA	TRBJ1-3	TRBV28	CASSLTAASGNTIYF	TGTGCCAGCAGCTTGACGGCGGCCTCTGGAAACACCATATATTTT
TRBD1	NA	TRBJ2-5	TRBV7-9	CASSTRRTGWETQYF	TGTGCCAGCAGCACGAGAAGGACAGGTTGGGAGACCCAGTACTTC
TRBD1	NA	TRBJ1-4	TRBV2	CASRVQGARANEKLFF	TGTGCCAGCAGAGTACAGGGGGCCCGGGCTAATGAAAAACTGTTTTTT
NA	once	TRBJ1-2	TRBV12-3/TRBV12-4	CASSLRGGYTF	TGTGCCAGCAGTTTAAGGGGAGGCTACACCTTC
TRBD2	NA	TRBJ2-5	TRBV6-6	CASRRGLADKGTQYF	TGTGCCAGCAGACGGGGACTAGCGGACAAAGGGACCCAGTACTTC
TRBD1	once	TRBJ1-1	TRBV25-1	CASSDFDRGEPEAFF	TGTGCCAGCAGTGATTTCGACAGGGGCGAACCTGAAGCTTTCTTT
NA	few	TRBJ1-3	TRBV5-1	CASSKQGGGAAGNTIYF	TGCGCCAGCAGCAAACAGGGTGGGGGGGCTGCTGGAAACACCATATATTTT
NA	NA	TRBJ2-7	TRBV7-2	CASSPLQYEQYF	TGTGCCAGCAGTCCTCTCCAGTACGAGCAGTACTTC
NA	NA	TRBJ2-2	TRBV7-2	CASRHGTTGELFF	TGTGCCAGCAGGCACGGGACTACCGGGGAGCTGTTTTTT
NA	NA	TRBJ1-6	TRBV2	CASSERPLDGNSPLHF	TGTGCCAGCAGTGAACGGCCCCTTGACGGCAATTCACCCCTCCACTTT
NA	NA	TRBJ1-3	TRBV5-1	CASSLAGYSNTIYF	TGCGCCAGCAGCTTAGCAGGGTACAGTAACACCATATATTTT
TRBD2	NA	TRBJ2-7	TRBV5-6	CASSLVGREYF	TGTGCCAGCAGCTTGGTAGGGAGGGAGTACTTC
TRBD1	many	TRBJ2-1	TRBV7-9	CASRSDRDPNEQFF	TGTGCCAGCAGGTCGGACAGGGACCCCAATGAGCAGTTCTTC
NA	NA	TRBJ2-7	TRBV2	CASSGMMWGASYEQYF	TGTGCCAGCAGTGGGATGATGTGGGGCGCCTCCTACGAGCAGTACTTC
TRBD2	NA	TRBJ2-3	TRBV4-3	CASSQDFTRTSGGADTQYF	TGCGCCAGCAGCCAAGACTTCACCAGGACTAGCGGGGGGGCAGATACGCAGTATTTT
NA	NA	TRBJ2-5	TRBV5-1	CASSFGAGRETQYF	TGCGCCAGCAGCTTTGGGGCGGGGCGAGAGACCCAGTACTTC
NA	NA	TRBJ2-3	TRBV24-1	CATSDFGDTQYF	TGTGCCACCAGTGATTTCGGGGATACGCAGTATTTT
TRBD2	NA	TRBJ2-4	TRBV9	CASSATSGRATNIQYF	TGTGCCAGCAGCGCAACTAGCGGGAGGGCCACAAACATTCAGTACTTC
NA	NA	TRBJ2-5	TRBV7-2	CASSWWSSLAETQYF	TGTGCCAGCAGCTGGTGGTCCTCGCTTGCGGAGACCCAGTACTTC
NA	once	TRBJ1-2	TRBV4-2	CASSQGQPYGYTF	TGTGCCAGCAGCCAAGGACAGCCCTATGGCTACACCTTC
NA	NA	TRBJ2-3	TRBV14	CASSQTWETYYFTDTQYF	TGTGCCAGCAGCCAGACATGGGAGACCTACTATTTCACAGATACGCAGTATTTT
NA	NA	TRBJ2-1	TRBV29-1	CSVEASVGSEQFF	TGCAGCGTTGAGGCTAGCGTGGGGAGTGAGCAGTTCTTC
TRBD1	NA	TRBJ1-2	TRBV5-1	CASSLGGQGYNYGYTF	TGCGCCAGCAGCTTGGGGGGACAGGGCTACAACTATGGCTACACCTTC
NA	NA	TRBJ1-2	TRBV5-6	CASSRRRLYGYTF	TGTGCCAGCAGTCGCAGGCGTCTCTATGGCTACACCTTC
NA	NA	TRBJ2-1	TRBV2	CASSPALKNEQFF	TGTGCCAGCAGCCCAGCCTTGAAAAATGAGCAGTTCTTC
NA	NA	TRBJ1-2	TRBV4-2	CASSDRLTGSNGYTF	TGTGCCAGCAGCGACAGGCTTACAGGGTCAAACGGCTACACCTTC
NA	NA	TRBJ1-1	TRBV3-1/TRBV3-2	CASSQARLTEAFF	TGTGCCAGCAGCCAAGCAAGACTCACCGAGGCTTTCTTT
NA	NA	TRBJ1-2	TRBV6-5	CASSYGASQYGYTF	TGTGCCAGCAGTTACGGAGCCTCTCAATATGGCTACACCTTC
TRBD2	NA	TRBJ2-5	TRBV7-2	CASSLAPGGAEETQYF	TGTGCCAGCAGCTTAGCCCCCGGGGGGGCAGAAGAGACCCAGTACTTC
TRBD2	NA	TRBJ2-7	TRBV19	CASSVRLGTSGNYEQYF	TGTGCCAGTAGTGTCAGACTTGGGACTAGCGGGAACTACGAGCAGTACTTC
NA	few	TRBJ1-5	TRBV6-1	CASSEVPNSNQPQHF	TGTGCCAGCAGTGAAGTTCCGAATAGCAATCAGCCCCAGCATTTT
NA	NA	TRBJ2-3	TRBV4-3	CASSQGAAGDTQYF	TGCGCCAGCAGCCAAGGCGCGGCCGGGGATACGCAGTATTTT
TRBD1	NA	TRBJ1-6	TRBV4-2	CASSQDSGRGFSPLHF	TGTGCCAGCAGCCAAGATTCGGGCAGGGGGTTTTCACCCCTCCACTTT
NA	once	TRBJ2-7	TRBV9	CASSVGQDYEQYF	TGTGCCAGCAGCGTAGGTCAGGACTACGAGCAGTACTTC
NA	NA	TRBJ2-7	TRBV12-3/TRBV12-4	CASRSQGTSEQYF	TGTGCCAGCAGGTCGCAGGGTACGTCTGAGCAGTACTTC
NA	NA	TRBJ1-5	TRBV7-2	CASSLAGNSNQPQHF	TGTGCCAGCAGCTTAGCGGGGAATAGCAATCAGCCCCAGCATTTT